This T cell receptor beta chain was obtained from a study of T cell repertoires in cytomegalovirus infection. About the research overall: In public TCR beta signatures, there were indications of both CMV infection and matching HLA type.

Worth noting for this clonotype: What it binds is unknown.

Notes on the study in general: Cumulative frequency (of public TCR beta family members) identified carriers of CMV plus the relevant HLA. Predominance within the ex vivo response was attributable to HLA-C-restricted CMV-specific TCR beta clonotypes.

MiXCR was run by TCRdb on the reads, yielding one entry per CDR3 protein. The table records about 490,000 distinct CDR3 sequences, more than 20% of them present only once. The origin of this receptor is a human donor in good health (CMV status not recorded). Some clones in this sample may be carry-over from other donors' samples. Input material: PBMCs.

CDR3 residues: CASSHFDRATNNEQFF. CDR3 sequence (DNA): TGTGCCAGCAGCCACTTCGACAGGGCTACCAACAATGAGCAGTTCTTC. V and J are TRBV11-2 and TRBJ2-1, with 7 bases matching TRBD1. The CDR3 covers 16 residues. Trimming at V came to 5 bases and at J to 5 bases, leaving 12 bases not matched to a gene. Per the germline V gene, CDR1 is SGHAT and CDR2 is FQNNGV.